This T cell receptor beta chain was observed in a study of blood T cell repertoires in COVID-19. Germline CDR1 is MNHEY and CDR2 is SVGAGI. The length of the CDR3 is 14 residues. Trimming removed 0 bases from V and 10 bases from J, with 15 bases in between. Libraries were prepared by immunoSEQ multiplex PCR; TCRdb keeps only in-frame clonotypes and omits some of them. The sample consists of approximately 250,000 clones, 65% to 90% of them appearing once. V and J are TRBV6-5 and TRBJ1-1; weak D call: TRBD1 (5 bases). The receptor's source is a man aged 25 to 40 with active or convalescent COVID-19. Source material: peripheral blood. CDR3 residues: CASSYSIQGLGAFF. In nucleotides, the CDR3 is TGTGCCAGCAGTTACTCGATCCAGGGCTTAGGAGCTTTCTTT.